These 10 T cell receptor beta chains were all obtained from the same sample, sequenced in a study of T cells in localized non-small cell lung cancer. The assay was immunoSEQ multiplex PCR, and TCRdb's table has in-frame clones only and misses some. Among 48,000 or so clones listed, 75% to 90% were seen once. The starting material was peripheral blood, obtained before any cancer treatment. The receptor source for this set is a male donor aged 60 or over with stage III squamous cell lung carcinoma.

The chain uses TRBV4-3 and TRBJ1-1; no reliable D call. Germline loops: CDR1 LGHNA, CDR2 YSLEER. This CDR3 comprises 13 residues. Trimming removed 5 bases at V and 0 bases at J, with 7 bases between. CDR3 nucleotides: TGCGCCAGCAGCGAGGCGATGAACACTGAAGCTTTCTTT. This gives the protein CASSEAMNTEAFF.

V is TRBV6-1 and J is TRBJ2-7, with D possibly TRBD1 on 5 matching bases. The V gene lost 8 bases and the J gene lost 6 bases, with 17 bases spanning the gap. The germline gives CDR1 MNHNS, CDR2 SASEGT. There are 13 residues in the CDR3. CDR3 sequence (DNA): TGTGCCAGCTCCGGAACAGGCGGCAGCGAGCAGTACTTC. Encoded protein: CASSGTGGSEQYF.

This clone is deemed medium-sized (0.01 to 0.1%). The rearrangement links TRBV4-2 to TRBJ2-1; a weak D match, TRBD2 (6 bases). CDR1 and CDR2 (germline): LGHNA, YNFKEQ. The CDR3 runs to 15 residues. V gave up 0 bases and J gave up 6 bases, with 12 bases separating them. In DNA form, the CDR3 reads TGTGCCAGCAGCCAAGAACTTAGCGGCTTCAATGAGCAGTTCTTC. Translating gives CASSQELSGFNEQFF.

The CDR3 here is CATDTNYEQYF. CDR3 DNA sequence: TGTGCCACGGACACAAACTACGAGCAGTACTTC. The rearrangement joins TRBV6-1 to TRBJ2-7; D might be TRBD1 (5 bases). The CDR3 is 11 residues long. V was shortened by 10 bases and J by 3 bases, with 10 bases between the two germline ends. The V gene's germline CDR1 is MNHNS and CDR2 SASEGT.

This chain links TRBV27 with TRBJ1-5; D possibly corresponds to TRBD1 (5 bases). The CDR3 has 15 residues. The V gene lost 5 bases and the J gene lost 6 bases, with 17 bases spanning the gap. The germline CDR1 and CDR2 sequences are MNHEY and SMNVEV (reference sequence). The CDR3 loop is CASSQGAVRGQPQHF. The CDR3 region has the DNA TGTGCCAGCAGTCAAGGGGCTGTTAGAGGTCAGCCCCAGCATTTT.

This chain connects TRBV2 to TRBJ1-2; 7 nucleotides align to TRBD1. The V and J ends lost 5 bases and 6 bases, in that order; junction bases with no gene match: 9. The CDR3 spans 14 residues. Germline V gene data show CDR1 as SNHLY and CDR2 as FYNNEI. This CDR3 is CASSYNTGADGYTF. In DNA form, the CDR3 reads TGTGCCAGCAGTTATAACACAGGGGCGGATGGCTACACCTTC.

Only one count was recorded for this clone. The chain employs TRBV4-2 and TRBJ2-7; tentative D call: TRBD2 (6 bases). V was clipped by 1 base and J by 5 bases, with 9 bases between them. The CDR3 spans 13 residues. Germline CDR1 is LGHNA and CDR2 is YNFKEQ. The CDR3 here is CASSQGWRDEQYF. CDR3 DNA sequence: TGTGCCAGCAGCCAAGGTTGGAGGGACGAGCAGTACTTC.

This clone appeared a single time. CDR3 in DNA: TGCGCCAGCAGTCTGGGGGTCGGAGGGGGCCTGACTAATGAAAAACTGTTTTTT. Encoded protein: CASSLGVGGGLTNEKLFF. The chain is built from TRBV5-1 and TRBJ1-4; 7 bases line up with TRBD1. CDR1 is SGHRS, CDR2 YFSETQ, per germline. The CDR3 has 18 residues. The J segment lost 2 bases and the V segment lost 5 bases, leaving 15 bases of the junction unmatched. The variable domain in full, completed from reference TRBV5-1 and TRBJ1-4, reads KAGVTQTPRYLIKTRGQQVTLSCSPISGHRSVSWYQQTPGQGLQFLFEYFSETQRNKGNFPGRFSGRQFSNSRSEMNVSTLELGDSALYLCASSLGVGGGLTNEKLFFGSGTQLSVL.

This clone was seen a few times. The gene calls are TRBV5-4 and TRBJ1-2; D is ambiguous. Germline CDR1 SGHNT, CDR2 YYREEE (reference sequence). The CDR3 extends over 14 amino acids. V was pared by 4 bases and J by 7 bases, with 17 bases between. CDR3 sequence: CASSVTTTFPGYTF. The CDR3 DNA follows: TGTGCCAGCAGCGTGACGACAACCTTTCCTGGCTACACCTTC. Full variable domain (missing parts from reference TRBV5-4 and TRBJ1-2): ETGVTQSPTHLIKTRGQQVTLRCSSQSGHNTVSWYQQALGQGPQFIFQYYREEENGRGNFPPRFSGLQFPNYSSELNVNALELDDSALYLCASSVTTTFPGYTFGSGTRLTVV.

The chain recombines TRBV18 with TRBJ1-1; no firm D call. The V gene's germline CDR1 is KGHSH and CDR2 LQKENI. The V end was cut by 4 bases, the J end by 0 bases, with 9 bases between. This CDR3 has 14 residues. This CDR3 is CASSQGVMNTEAFF. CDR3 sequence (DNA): TGTGCCAGCTCACAGGGAGTCATGAACACTGAAGCTTTCTTT.